This record concerns one TCR beta chain sequence. What it binds is unknown. Positively selected for CCR7, the CD45RO-negative cells used as naive CD8 cells excluded terminally differentiated effector memory CD45RA+ cells. Adult donors, all healthy and HIV-negative, had no recent acute infections or vaccinations. The sample originates from a study of shared clonotypes between healthy human individuals. Study-level findings and limits: Among non-shared clonotypes, generation probabilities were lower than among those shared by all four donors. Roughly 5% was the fraction of naive CD4 clonotypes found shared across four donors.

This CDR3 comprises 14 residues. Between the trimmed V and J ends, which lost 7 bases and 9 bases, there was a span of 19 bases. Per the germline V gene, CDR1 is MDHEN and CDR2 is SYDVKM. 200 to 250 ng DNA, tens of thousands of T cell genomes, went into each sorted-subset replicate PCR. Sequenced by immunoSEQ multiplex PCR; TCRdb stores in-frame clones only, minus some. Among about 2.2 million clones, just under 95% were seen once, and the ten largest hold less than 2%. Sequences were obtained from naive CD8+ T cells from PBMCs. The chain has TRBV28 and TRBJ1-3; D may be TRBD1 (5 bases). The clonotype originates from a man between 18 and 29 years old in good health. Some clones in this sample may be carry-over from other donors' samples. The CDR3 here is CASTLRPQGSTIYF. The CDR3 DNA reads as TGTGCCAGCACCCTTCGCCCGCAGGGCAGCACCATATATTTT.